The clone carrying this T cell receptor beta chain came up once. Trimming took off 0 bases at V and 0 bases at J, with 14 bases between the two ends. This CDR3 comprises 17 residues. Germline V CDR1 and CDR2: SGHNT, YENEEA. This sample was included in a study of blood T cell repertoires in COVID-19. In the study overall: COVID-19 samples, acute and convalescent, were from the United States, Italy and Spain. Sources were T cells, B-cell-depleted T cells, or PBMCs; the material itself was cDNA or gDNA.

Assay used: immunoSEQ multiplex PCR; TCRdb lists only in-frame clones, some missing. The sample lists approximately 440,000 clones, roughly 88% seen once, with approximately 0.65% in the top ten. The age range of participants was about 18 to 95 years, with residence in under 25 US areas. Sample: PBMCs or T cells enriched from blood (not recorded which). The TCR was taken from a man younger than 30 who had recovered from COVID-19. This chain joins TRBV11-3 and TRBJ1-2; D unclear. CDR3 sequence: CASSLDAGQFPNYGYTF. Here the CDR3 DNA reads TGTGCCAGCAGCTTAGATGCTGGTCAGTTTCCTAACTATGGCTACACCTTC.